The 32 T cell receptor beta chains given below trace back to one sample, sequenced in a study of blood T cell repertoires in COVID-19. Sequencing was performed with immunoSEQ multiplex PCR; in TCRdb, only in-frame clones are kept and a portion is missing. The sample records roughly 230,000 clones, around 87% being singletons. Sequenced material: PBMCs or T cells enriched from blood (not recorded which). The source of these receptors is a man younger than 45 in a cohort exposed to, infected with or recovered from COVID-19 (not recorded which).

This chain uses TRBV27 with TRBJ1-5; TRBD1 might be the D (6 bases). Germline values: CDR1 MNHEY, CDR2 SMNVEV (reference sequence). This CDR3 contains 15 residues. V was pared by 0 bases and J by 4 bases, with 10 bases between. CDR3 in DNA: TGTGCCAGCAGTTTATCGGTAGGGGGTAATCAGCCCCAGCATTTT. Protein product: CASSLSVGGNQPQHF.

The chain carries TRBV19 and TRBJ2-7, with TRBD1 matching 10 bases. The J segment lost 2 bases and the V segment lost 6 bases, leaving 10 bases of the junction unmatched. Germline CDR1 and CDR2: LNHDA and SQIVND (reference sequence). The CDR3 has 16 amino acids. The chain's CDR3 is CASSTKGQGPTYEQYF. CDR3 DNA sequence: TGTGCCAGTAGCACTAAGGGACAGGGGCCGACCTACGAGCAGTACTTC. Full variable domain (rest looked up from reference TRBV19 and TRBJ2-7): DGGITQSPKYLFRKEGQNVTLSCEQNLNHDAMYWYRQDPGQGLRLIYYSQIVNDFQKGDIAEGYSVSREKKESFPLTVTSAQKNPTAFYLCASSTKGQGPTYEQYFGPGTRLTVT.

The CDR3 spells CSAQVTEEQYF. The CDR3 bases are TGCAGTGCTCAAGTGACAGAAGAGCAGTACTTC. The chain recombines TRBV20-1 with TRBJ2-7, with D perhaps TRBD1 (5 bases). There are 11 residues in the CDR3. V was pared by 5 bases and J by 7 bases, with 12 bases between. CDR1 DFQATT and CDR2 SNEGSKA come from the germline V gene (reference sequence).

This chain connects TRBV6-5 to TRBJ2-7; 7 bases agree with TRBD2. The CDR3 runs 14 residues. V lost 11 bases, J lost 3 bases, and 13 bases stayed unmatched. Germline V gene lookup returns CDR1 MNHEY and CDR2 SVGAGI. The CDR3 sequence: CAGGEGAGIYEQYF. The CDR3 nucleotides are TGTGCCGGGGGGGAGGGTGCAGGGATCTACGAGCAGTACTTC.

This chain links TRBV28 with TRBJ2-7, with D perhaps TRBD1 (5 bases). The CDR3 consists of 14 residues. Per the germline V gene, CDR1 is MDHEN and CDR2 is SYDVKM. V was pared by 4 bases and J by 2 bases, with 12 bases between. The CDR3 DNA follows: TGTGCCAGCAGTTGGCAGGGTGCGGCCTACGAGCAGTACTTC. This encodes CASSWQGAAYEQYF. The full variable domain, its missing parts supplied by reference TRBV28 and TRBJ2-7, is DVKVTQSSRYLVKRTGEKVFLECVQDMDHENMFWYRQDPGLGLRLIYFSYDVKMKEKGDIPEGYSVSREKKERFSLILESASTNQTSMYLCASSWQGAAYEQYFGPGTRLTVT.

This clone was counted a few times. The CDR3 here is CASSPGGSGSDNEQFF. CDR3 nucleotide sequence: TGTGCCAGCAGCCCAGGGGGTAGCGGGAGTGACAATGAGCAGTTCTTC. The genes are TRBV6-4 and TRBJ2-1, with 9 bases that match TRBD2. Trimming at V came to 6 bases and at J to 5 bases, leaving 11 bases not matched to a gene. This CDR3 has 16 residues. Per the germline V gene, CDR1 is MRHNA and CDR2 is SNTAGT.

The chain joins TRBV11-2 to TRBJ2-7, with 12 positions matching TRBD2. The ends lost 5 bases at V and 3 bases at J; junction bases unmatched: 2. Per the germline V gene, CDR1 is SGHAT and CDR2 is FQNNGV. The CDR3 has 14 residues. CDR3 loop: CASSVGLAGYEQYF. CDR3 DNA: TGTGCCAGCAGCGTGGGACTAGCGGGCTACGAGCAGTACTTC.

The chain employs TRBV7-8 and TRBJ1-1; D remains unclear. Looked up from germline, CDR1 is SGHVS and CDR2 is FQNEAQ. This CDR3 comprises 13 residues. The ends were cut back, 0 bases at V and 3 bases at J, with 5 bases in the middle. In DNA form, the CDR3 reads TGTGCCAGCAGCTTAGCTTCCTACACTGAAGCTTTCTTT. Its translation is CASSLASYTEAFF.

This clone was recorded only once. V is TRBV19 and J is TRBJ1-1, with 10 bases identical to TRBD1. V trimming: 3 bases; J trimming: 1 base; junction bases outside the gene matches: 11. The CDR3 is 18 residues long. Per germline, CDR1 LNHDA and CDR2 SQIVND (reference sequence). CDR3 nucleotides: TGTGCCAGTAGTATCGGATGGAAGACAGGGGGCCCGAACACTGAAGCTTTCTTT. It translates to CASSIGWKTGGPNTEAFF.

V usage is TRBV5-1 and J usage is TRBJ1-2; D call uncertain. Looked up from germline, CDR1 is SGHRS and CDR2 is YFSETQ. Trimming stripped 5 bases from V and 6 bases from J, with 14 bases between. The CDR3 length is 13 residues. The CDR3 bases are TGCGCCAGCAGAGCCGACCCGACACATGGCTACACCTTC. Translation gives CASRADPTHGYTF.

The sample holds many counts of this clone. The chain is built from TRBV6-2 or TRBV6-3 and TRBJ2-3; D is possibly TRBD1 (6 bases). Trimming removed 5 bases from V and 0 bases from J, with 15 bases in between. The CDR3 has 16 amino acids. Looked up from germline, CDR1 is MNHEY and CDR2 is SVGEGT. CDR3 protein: CASSHRWGQSTDTQYF. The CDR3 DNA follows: TGTGCCAGCAGTCACCGTTGGGGACAAAGCACAGATACGCAGTATTTT.

The CDR3 loop reads CASSLSGTTNTGELFF. The CDR3 bases are TGTGCCAGCAGCTTAAGCGGAACCACGAACACCGGGGAGCTGTTTTTT. The gene calls are TRBV11-3 and TRBJ2-2, with D possibly matching TRBD2 (5 bases). Germline assignment: CDR1 SGHNT and CDR2 YENEEA. Trimming took 2 bases from V and 0 from J, leaving 10 bases between them. CDR3 length: 16 amino acids.

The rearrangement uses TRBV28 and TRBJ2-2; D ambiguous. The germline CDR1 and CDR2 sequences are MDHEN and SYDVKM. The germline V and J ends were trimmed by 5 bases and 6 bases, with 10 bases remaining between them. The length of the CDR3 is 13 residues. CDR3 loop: CASSLVRSGELFF. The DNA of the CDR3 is TGTGCCAGCAGTCTAGTAAGGTCCGGGGAGCTGTTTTTT.

CDR3 in DNA: TGCGCCAGCAGCCAAGCGCTAAGCGGAATAAGCTCCTACGAGCAGTACTTC. The encoded protein is CASSQALSGISSYEQYF. The chain recombines TRBV4-1 with TRBJ2-7, with TRBD2 as a possible D gene (5 bases). CDR3 length: 17 residues. The V and J ends lost 1 base and 0 bases respectively, with 16 bases between them. In germline, CDR1 is MGHRA, CDR2 YSYEKL.

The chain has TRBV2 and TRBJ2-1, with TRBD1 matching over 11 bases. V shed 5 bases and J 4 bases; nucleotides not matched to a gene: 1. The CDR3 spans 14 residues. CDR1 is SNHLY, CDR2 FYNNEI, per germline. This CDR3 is CASSWDRGYNEQFF. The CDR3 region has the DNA TGTGCCAGCAGTTGGGACAGGGGGTACAATGAGCAGTTCTTC.

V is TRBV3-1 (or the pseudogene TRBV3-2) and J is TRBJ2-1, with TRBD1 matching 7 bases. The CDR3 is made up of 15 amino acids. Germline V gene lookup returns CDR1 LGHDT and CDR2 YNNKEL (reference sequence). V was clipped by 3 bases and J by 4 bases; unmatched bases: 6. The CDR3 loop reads CASSHPDRLYNEQFF. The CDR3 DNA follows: TGTGCCAGCAGCCACCCGGACAGGCTTTACAATGAGCAGTTCTTC.

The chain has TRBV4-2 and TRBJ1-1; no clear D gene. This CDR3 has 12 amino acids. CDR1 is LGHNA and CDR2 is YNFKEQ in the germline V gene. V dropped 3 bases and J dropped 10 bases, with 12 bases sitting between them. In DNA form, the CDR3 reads TGTGCCAGCAGCCAGTGGGCACGGGGAGCTTTCTTT. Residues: CASSQWARGAFF.

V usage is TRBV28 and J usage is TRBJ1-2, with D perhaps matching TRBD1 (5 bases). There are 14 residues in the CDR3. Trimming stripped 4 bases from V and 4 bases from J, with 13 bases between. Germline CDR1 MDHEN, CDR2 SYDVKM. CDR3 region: CASSSGRGPYGYTF. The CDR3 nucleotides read TGTGCCAGCAGTTCAGGGCGGGGCCCCTATGGCTACACCTTC.

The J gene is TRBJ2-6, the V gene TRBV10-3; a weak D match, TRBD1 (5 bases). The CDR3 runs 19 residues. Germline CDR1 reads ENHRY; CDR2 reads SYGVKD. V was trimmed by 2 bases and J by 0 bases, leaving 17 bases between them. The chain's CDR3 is CAISETGRSSLSGANVLTF. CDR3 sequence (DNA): TGTGCCATCAGTGAGACAGGACGCAGCTCTCTCTCTGGGGCCAACGTCCTGACTTTC.

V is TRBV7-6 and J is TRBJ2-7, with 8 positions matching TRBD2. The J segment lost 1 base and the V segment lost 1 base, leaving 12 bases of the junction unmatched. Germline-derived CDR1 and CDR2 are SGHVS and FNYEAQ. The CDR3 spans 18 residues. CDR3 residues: CASSLVWGGLDFSYEQYF. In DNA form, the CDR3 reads TGTGCCAGCAGCTTAGTTTGGGGGGGACTAGATTTTTCCTACGAGCAGTACTTC. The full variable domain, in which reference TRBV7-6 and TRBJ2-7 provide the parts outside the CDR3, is GAGVSQSPRYKVTKRGQDVALRCDPISGHVSLYWYRQALGQGPEFLTYFNYEAQQDKSGLPNDRFSAERPEGSISTLTIQRTEQRDSAMYRCASSLVWGGLDFSYEQYFGPGTRLTVT.

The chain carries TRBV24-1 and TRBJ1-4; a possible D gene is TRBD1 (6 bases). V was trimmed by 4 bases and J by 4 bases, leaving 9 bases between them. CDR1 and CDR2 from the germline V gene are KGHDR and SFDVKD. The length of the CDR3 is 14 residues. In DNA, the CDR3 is TGTGCCACCAGTGACGGACAGATTAATGAAAAACTGTTTTTT. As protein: CATSDGQINEKLFF.

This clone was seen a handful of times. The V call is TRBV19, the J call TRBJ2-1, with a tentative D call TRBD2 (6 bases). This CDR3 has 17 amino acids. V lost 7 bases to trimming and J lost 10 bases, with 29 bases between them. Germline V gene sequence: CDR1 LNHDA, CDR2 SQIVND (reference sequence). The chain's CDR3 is CASNPRGWEPTAREQFF. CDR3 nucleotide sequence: TGTGCCAGTAACCCCCGGGGGTGGGAGCCAACGGCGAGGGAGCAGTTCTTC.

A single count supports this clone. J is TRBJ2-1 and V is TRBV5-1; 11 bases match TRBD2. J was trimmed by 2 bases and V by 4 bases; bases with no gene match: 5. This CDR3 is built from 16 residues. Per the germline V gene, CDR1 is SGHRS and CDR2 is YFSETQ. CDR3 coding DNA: TGCGCCAGCAGCCAACCGGGACTAGCGGCCTACAATGAGCAGTTCTTC. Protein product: CASSQPGLAAYNEQFF.

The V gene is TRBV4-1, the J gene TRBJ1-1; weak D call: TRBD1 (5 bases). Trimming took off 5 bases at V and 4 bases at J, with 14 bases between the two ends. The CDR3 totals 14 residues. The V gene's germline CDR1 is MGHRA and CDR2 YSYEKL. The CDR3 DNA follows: TGCGCCAGCAGCGTCGGGGGTGGGACCACTGAAGCTTTCTTT. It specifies CASSVGGGTTEAFF.

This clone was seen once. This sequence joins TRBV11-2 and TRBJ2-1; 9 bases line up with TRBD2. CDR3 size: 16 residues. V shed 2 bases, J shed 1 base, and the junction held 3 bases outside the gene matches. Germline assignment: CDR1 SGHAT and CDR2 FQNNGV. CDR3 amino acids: CASSLLAGGSYNEQFF. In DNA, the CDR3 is TGTGCCAGCAGCTTACTGGCGGGAGGGTCCTACAATGAGCAGTTCTTC.

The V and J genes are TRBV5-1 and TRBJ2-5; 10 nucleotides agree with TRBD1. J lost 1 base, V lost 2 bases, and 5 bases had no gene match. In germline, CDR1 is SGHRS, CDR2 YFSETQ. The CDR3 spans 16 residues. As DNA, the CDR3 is TGCGCCAGCAGCTTACCCTGGACAGGGGGCCAAGAGACCCAGTACTTC. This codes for CASSLPWTGGQETQYF.

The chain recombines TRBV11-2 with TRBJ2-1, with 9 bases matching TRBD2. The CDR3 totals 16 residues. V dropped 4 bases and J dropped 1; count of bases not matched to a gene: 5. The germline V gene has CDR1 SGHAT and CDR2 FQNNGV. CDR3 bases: TGTGCCAGCAGCTCACATACTAGCGGGTCCTACAATGAGCAGTTCTTC. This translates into CASSSHTSGSYNEQFF.

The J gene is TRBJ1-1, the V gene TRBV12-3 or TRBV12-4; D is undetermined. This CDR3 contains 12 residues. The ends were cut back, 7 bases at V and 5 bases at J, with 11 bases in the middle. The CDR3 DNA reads TGTGCCAGCACTTTGGGAGGGACTGAAGCTTTCTTT. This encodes CASTLGGTEAFF.

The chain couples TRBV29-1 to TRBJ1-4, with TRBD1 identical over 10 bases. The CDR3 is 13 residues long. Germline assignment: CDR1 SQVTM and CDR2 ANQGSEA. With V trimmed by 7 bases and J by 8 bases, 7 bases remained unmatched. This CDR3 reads CSAGWTGGEKLFF. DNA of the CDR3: TGCAGCGCCGGATGGACAGGGGGGGAAAAACTGTTTTTT.

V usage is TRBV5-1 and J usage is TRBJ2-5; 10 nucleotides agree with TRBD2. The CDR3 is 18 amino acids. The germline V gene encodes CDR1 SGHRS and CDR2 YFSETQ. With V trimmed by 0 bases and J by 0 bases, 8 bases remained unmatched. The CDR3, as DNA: TGCGCCAGCAGCTTGGGGCTAGCGGGAGTCCAGTACCAAGAGACCCAGTACTTC. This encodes CASSLGLAGVQYQETQYF. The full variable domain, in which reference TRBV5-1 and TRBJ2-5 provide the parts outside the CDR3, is KAGVTQTPRYLIKTRGQQVTLSCSPISGHRSVSWYQQTPGQGLQFLFEYFSETQRNKGNFPGRFSGRQFSNSRSEMNVSTLELGDSALYLCASSLGLAGVQYQETQYFGPGTRLLVL.

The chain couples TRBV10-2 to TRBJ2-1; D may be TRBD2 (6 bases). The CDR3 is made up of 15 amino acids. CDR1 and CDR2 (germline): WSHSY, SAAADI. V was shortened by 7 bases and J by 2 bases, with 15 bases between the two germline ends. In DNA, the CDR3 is TGCGCCAGCACCGGAGGGAGGAAGCCCTACAATGAGCAGTTCTTC. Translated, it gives CASTGGRKPYNEQFF.

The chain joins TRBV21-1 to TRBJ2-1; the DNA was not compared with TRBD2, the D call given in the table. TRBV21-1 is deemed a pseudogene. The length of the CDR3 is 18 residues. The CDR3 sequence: CASSVRKGRRGDYNEQFF. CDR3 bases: TGTGCCAGCAGCGTTCGTAAGGGTAGGCGGGGAGATTACAATGAGCAGTTCTTC.